These T cell receptor beta chains were read from a single sample in a study of CD4+ T cells in melanoma. The table came from immunoSEQ multiplex PCR; TCRdb's copy has only in-frame clones and leaves some out. The sample consists of 15,000 or so clones, 50% to 75% of them appearing once. The sequencing input was cells from a culture (not recorded whether cultured in vitro). The receptors were sampled from a human donor with melanoma. The CDR3 runs from the conserved cysteine through the conserved F or W. Size is stated for part of the rows, as once, few or many counts, or as a class when the clone is expanded.

size: NA
V: TRBV7-9
J: TRBJ2-1
CDR3: CASSFWTSGGTEQFF

size: NA
V: TRBV30
J: TRBJ1-1
CDR3: CAWSTRMNTEAFF

size: NA
V: TRBV27
J: TRBJ2-1
CDR3: CASSFLVTSGIYNEQFF

size: NA
V: TRBV4-2
J: TRBJ2-2
CDR3: CASSQGVIYTGELFF

size: NA
V: TRBV9
J: TRBJ2-2
CDR3: CASSAGTVNTGELFF

size: few
V: TRBV19
J: TRBJ1-2
CDR3: CASSIGTGYYGYTF

size: NA
V: TRBV6-5
J: TRBJ2-2
CDR3: CASSWTGVGSGELFF

size: NA
V: TRBV6-1
J: TRBJ1-4
CDR3: CASRQGAPVGEKLFF

size: few
V: TRBV6-6
J: TRBJ2-2
CDR3: CASSQRQGTGELFF

size: NA
V: TRBV5-1
J: TRBJ2-1
CDR3: CASSSRKGASYNEQFF